This T cell receptor beta chain was found in a study of cytomegalovirus exposure and HLA in healthy donors. Study results and caveats: Later analysis suggested most CMV-associated TCR beta chains were HLA-restricted. There were reportedly fewer N-insertions in an Asian-associated ancestry cluster than the roughly 670-donor mean, in a later analysis. Excluded were some V segments that proved indistinguishable, including TRBV6-2 and TRBV6-3.

The CDR3 has 15 residues. CDR1 SGHNT and CDR2 YYREEE come from the germline V gene (reference sequence). Trimming stripped 4 bases from V and 4 bases from J, with 17 bases between. Primers: 60 Vbeta forward and 13 Jbeta reverse. The protocol was immunoSEQ multiplex PCR, while the TCRdb copy is restricted to in-frame clones and leaves out a portion. Among 100,000 to 150,000 clones listed, 80% to 85% were seen once. The sample holds one count of this clone. The antigen is undetermined. V gene TRBV5-4 combines with J gene TRBJ1-1, with D possibly TRBD1 on 6 matching bases. This receptor was taken from a woman aged 30 to 39 in good health and CMV-seronegative. The specimen sequenced was PBMCs. CDR3 sequence (DNA): TGTGCCAGCAGCCATATTCGCGGGGGCGGCACTGAAGCTTTCTTT. Translating gives CASSHIRGGGTEAFF.